This TCR beta chain derives from a study of T cells in Graves' hyperthyroidism and ophthalmopathy. This clonotype has at least ten counts. The source material, RNA transcripts, was used to amplify TCR beta CDR3 regions. TCR CDR3 underwent first-round RT-PCR with the HTBI primer set. MiXCR was run by TCRdb on the multiplex PCR reads, yielding one entry per CDR3 protein. The sample holds roughly 550,000 distinct CDR3 sequences; about 16% are singletons and the top ten take around 32%. Trimming cost V 3 bases and J 2 bases, with 13 bases left between them. The CDR3 is made up of 15 amino acids. Per germline, CDR1 LGHDT and CDR2 YNNKEL (reference sequence).

Sequenced input: blood. The rearrangement links TRBV3-1 to TRBJ2-5, with TRBD1 as a possible D gene (6 bases). The clonotype originates from a young woman with Graves' ophthalmopathy. Here the CDR3 reads CASSQDPDSQETQYF. For the CDR3, the DNA is TGTGCCAGCAGCCAGGACCCGGACAGTCAAGAGACCCAGTACTTC.